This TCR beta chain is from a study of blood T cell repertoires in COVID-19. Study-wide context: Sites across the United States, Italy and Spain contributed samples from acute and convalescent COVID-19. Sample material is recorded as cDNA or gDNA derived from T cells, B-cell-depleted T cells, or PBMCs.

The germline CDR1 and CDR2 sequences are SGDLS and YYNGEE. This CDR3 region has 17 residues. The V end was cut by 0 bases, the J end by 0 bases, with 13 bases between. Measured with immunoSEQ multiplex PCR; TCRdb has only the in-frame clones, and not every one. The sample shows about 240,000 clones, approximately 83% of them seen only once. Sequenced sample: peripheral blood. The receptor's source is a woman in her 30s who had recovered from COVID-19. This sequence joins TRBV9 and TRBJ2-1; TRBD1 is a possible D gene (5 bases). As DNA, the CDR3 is TGTGCCAGCAGCGTAGCATTAGAAGGGGACTCCTACAATGAGCAGTTCTTC. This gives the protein CASSVALEGDSYNEQFF.